This T cell receptor beta chain was observed in a study of response to subunit inactivated influenza vaccine. Study-level results: Every seasonal influenza vaccination brings in few new T cells, the authors suggested.

One entry per CDR3 protein results from TCRdb running MiXCR on the RT-PCR reads. The data contain hundreds of thousands of distinct CDR3 sequences, about 18% of them singletons. This clonotype was detected a few times. The antigen is unknown. This CDR3 contains 14 residues. V was trimmed by 5 bases and J by 8 bases, leaving 13 bases between them. The clonotype was recovered from a man aged 50-60 years who received an inactivated influenza vaccine. The rearrangement uses TRBV12-3 or TRBV12-4 and TRBJ1-6; possible D gene TRBD1, 5 bases. The material sequenced was PBMCs from blood, taken 5 to 6 days after vaccination. The chain's CDR3 is CASSKRDWDSPLHF. The CDR3 DNA sequence: TGTGCCAGCAGTAAGCGGGACTGGGATTCACCCCTCCACTTT.